This T cell receptor (beta chain) stems from a study of T cell repertoires in cytomegalovirus infection (dated by TCRdb to between 2018 and 2021). With respect to the entire study: Because public TCR beta signatures pointed to carriage of CMV infection together with the matching HLA type, the HLA type of each donor mattered for the analysis.

This clonotype was counted a single time. It lacks a known antigen. No base-level quality is on record; no much larger clone is a single base apart. A single read counts as weak evidence. Cut back by 3 bases and 0 bases, the V and J ends lie 11 bases apart. CDR1 is given as SQVTM and CDR2 as ANQGSEA, both from the germline V gene. The CDR3 covers 14 residues, taking in both the cysteine and the phenylalanine. Here the CDR3 DNA is all that survives: 42 bases in frame from base 1. Sequencing instrument: Illumina HiSeq 1500. TCRdb trimmed the raw reads at Q25, called clones with MiXCR and kept productive beta chains. Each CDR3 protein appears once, grouped with its most common genes and DNA. The sample profile shows 400,000 to 550,000 distinct CDR3 sequences; roughly 12% of them were found once. The ten most abundant clones make up 9.5% to 13% of the sample. Here is what the overall study found, with its caveats: Cumulative frequency of public TCR beta family members discriminated carriers of CMV infection plus the relevant HLA type in this cohort and an independent roughly 340-donor cohort. The ex vivo response was dominated by HLA-C-restricted CMV-specific TCR beta clonotypes, and the single most frequent clonotype in two of eight donors was supplied by these HLA-C-restricted clonotypes.

Recombination connected TRBV29-1 to TRBJ1-2, with TRBD1 as a weak D call on 5 bases. The sequenced sample consisted of PBMCs. This TCR was recovered from a human donor in good health (CMV status not recorded). Some clones in this sample may be carry-over from other donors' samples. The base sequence is TGCAGCGTTGATGACAGTTGGTCTAACTATGGCTACACCTTC. This gives the protein CSVDDSWSNYGYTF. Supplemented by the reference TRBV29-1 and TRBJ1-2 proteins around the CDR3, the complete variable domain is SAVISQKPSRDICQRGTSLTIQCQVDSQVTMMFWYRQQPGQSLTLIATANQGSEATYESGFVIDKFPISRPNLTFSTLTVSNMSPEDSSIYLCSVDDSWSNYGYTFGSGTRLTVV.